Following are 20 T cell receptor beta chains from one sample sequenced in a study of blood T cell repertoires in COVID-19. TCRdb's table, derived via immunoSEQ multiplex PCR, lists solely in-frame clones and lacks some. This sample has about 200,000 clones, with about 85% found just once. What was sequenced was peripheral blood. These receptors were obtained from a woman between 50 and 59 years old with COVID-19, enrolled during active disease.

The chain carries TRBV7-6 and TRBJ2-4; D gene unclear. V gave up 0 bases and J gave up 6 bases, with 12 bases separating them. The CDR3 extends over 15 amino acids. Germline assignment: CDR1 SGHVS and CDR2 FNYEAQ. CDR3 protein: CASSLAPFPGNIQYF. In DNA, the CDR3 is TGTGCCAGCAGCTTAGCCCCGTTCCCAGGAAACATTCAGTACTTC.

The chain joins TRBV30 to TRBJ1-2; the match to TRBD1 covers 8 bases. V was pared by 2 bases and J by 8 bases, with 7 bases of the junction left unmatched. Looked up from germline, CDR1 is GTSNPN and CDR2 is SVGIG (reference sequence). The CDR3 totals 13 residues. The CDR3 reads CAWSYTQGAGYTF. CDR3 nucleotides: TGTGCCTGGAGTTACACGCAGGGGGCAGGCTACACCTTC.

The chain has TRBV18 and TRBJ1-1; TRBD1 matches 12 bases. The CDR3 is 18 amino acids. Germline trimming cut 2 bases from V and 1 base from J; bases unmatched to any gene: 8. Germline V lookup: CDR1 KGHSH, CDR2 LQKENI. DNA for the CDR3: TGTGCCAGCTCACCATTACCCGGGACAGGGGGCGCGAACACTGAAGCTTTCTTT. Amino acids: CASSPLPGTGGANTEAFF.

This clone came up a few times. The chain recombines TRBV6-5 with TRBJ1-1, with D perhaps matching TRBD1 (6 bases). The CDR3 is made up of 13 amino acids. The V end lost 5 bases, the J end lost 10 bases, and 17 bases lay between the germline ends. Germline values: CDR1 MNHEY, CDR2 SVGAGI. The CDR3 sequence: CASSRSYREGAFF. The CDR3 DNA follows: TGTGCCAGCAGTCGAAGCTACAGGGAGGGAGCTTTCTTT.

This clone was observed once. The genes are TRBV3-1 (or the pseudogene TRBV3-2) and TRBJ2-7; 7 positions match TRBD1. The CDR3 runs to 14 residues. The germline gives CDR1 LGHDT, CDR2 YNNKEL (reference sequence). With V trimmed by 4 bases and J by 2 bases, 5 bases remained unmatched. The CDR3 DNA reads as TGTGCCAGCAGCCTATCAAGGGGGCCCTACGAGCAGTACTTC. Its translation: CASSLSRGPYEQYF.

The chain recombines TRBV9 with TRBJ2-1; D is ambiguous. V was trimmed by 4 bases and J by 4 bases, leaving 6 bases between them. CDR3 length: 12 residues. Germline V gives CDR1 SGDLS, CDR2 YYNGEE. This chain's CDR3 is CASSPRYNEQFF. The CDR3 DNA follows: TGTGCCAGCAGCCCCCGTTACAATGAGCAGTTCTTC.

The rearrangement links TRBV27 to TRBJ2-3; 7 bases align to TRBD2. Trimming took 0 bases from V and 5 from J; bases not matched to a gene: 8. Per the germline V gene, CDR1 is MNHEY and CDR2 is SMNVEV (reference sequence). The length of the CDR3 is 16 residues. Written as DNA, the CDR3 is TGTGCCAGCAGTTTATCTGGCGGGGGTTTGGTAGATACGCAGTATTTT. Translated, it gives CASSLSGGGLVDTQYF.

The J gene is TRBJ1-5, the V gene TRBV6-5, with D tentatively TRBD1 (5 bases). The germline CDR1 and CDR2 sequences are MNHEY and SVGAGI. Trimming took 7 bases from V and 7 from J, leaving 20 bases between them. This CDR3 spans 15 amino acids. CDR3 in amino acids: CASIALQGSNQPQHF. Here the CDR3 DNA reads TGTGCCAGCATCGCTCTCCAGGGTTCTAACCAGCCCCAGCATTTT.

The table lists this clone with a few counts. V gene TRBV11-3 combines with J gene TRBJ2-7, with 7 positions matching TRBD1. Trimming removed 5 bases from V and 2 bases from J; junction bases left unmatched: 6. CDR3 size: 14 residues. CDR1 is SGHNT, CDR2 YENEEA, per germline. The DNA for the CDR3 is TGTGCCAGCAGCGCCCGGGACAGAACCTACGAGCAGTACTTC. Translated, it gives CASSARDRTYEQYF.

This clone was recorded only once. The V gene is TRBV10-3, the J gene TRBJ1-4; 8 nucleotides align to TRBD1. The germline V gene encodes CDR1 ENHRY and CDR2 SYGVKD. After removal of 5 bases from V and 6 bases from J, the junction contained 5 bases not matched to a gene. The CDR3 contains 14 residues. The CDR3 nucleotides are TGTGCCATCAGTACAGGGGGGTTCGATGAAAAACTGTTTTTT. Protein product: CAISTGGFDEKLFF.

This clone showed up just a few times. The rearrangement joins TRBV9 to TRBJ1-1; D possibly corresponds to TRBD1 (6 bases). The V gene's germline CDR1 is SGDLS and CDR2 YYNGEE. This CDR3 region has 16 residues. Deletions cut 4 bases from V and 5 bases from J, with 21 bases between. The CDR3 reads CASSPPPRGLGTEAFF. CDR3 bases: TGTGCCAGCAGCCCCCCTCCCAGGGGCCTCGGGACTGAAGCTTTCTTT.

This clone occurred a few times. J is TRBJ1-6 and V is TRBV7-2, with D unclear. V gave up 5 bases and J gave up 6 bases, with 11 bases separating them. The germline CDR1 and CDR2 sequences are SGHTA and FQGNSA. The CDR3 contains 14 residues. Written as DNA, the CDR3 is TGTGCCAGCAGCGCCGGGGTATCTAATTCACCCCTCCACTTT. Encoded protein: CASSAGVSNSPLHF.

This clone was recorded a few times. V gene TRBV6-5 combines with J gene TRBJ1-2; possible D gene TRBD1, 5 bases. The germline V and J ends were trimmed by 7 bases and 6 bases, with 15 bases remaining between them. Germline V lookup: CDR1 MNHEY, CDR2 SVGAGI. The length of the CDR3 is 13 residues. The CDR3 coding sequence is TGTGCCAGCATTTTCACCCAGGGCAATGGCTACACCTTC. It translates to CASIFTQGNGYTF.

The CDR3 DNA reads as TGTGCCTGGAGATTGACAGGTAACACTGAAGCTTTCTTT. Amino acid sequence: CAWRLTGNTEAFF. The chain has TRBV30 and TRBJ1-1, with TRBD1 as a possible D gene (6 bases). The CDR3 contains 13 residues. Germline values: CDR1 GTSNPN, CDR2 SVGIG (reference sequence). V was clipped by 3 bases and J by 2 bases, with 10 bases between them.

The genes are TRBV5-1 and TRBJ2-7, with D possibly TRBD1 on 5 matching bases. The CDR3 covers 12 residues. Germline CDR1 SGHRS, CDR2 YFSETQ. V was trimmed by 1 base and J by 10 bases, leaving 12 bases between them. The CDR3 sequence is CASSLIDRPQYV. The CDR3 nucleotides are TGCGCCAGCAGCTTGATTGACAGACCCCAGTACGTC.

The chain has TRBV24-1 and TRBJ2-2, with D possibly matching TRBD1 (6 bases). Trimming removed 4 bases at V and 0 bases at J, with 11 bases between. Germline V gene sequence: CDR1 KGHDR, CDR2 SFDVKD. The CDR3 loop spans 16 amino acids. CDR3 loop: CATSDPGQPNTGELFF. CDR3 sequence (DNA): TGTGCCACCAGTGACCCGGGACAACCGAACACCGGGGAGCTGTTTTTT.

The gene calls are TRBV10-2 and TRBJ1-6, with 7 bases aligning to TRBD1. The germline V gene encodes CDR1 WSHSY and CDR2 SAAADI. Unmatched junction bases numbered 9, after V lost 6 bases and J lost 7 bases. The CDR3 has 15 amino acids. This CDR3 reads CASRETRQGNSPLHF. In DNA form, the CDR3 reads TGCGCCAGCAGGGAGACACGACAGGGCAATTCACCCCTCCACTTT.

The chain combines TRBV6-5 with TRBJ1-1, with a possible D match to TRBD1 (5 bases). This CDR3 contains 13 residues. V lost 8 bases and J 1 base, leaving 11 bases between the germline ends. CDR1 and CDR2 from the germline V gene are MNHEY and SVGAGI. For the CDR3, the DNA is TGTGCCAGCGGCAGGGCGACGAACACTGAAGCTTTCTTT. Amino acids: CASGRATNTEAFF.

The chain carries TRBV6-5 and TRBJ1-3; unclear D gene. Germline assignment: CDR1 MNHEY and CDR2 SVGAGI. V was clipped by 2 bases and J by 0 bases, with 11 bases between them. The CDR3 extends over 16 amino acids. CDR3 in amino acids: CASSYPDFVSGNTIYF. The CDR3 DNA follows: TGTGCCAGCAGTTACCCCGACTTTGTCTCTGGAAACACCATATATTTT.

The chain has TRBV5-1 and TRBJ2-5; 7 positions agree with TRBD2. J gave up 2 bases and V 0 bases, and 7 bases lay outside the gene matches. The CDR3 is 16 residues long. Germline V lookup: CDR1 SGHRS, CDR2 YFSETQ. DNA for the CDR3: TGCGCCAGCAGCTTGGCCGGGGGGTCCCGTCAAGAGACCCAGTACTTC. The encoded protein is CASSLAGGSRQETQYF. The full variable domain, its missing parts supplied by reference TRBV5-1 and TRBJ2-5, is KAGVTQTPRYLIKTRGQQVTLSCSPISGHRSVSWYQQTPGQGLQFLFEYFSETQRNKGNFPGRFSGRQFSNSRSEMNVSTLELGDSALYLCASSLAGGSRQETQYFGPGTRLLVL.